The subject of this entry is one T cell receptor (beta chain). The data derive from a study of blood T cell repertoires in COVID-19. Study-wide background: Specimens from acute and convalescent COVID-19 originated in the United States, Italy and Spain. PBMCs, B-cell-depleted T cells, or T cells were the source of the cDNA or gDNA that made up the material.

V was pared by 2 bases and J by 1 base, with 12 bases between. Germline V lookup: CDR1 SGHRS, CDR2 YFSETQ. The CDR3 is 15 amino acids. In the authors' workflow: Amplification of reference gene primers was used by the study to estimate nucleated cell counts. TCRdb's copy holds only in-frame clones and misses some; the assay was immunoSEQ multiplex PCR. Clonal size and the V and J genes are those of that table, whereas D and trimming came from the DNA. Here the sample spans fewer than 80,000 clones, roughly four fifths being singletons. The sequence was collected from a woman over 75 with acute or convalescent COVID-19. The sequencing sample was made of peripheral blood. The genes are TRBV5-1 and TRBJ1-2, with a possible D match to TRBD1 (6 bases). The CDR3 nucleotides are TGCGCCAGCAGCTTAAACAGGGAGATTAACTATGGCTACACCTTC. Residues: CASSLNREINYGYTF.